Below, one T cell receptor (beta chain) is given with its context. Original processing methods: Scientists estimated how many nucleated cells there were by amplifying reference gene primers. The protocol was immunoSEQ multiplex PCR, while the TCRdb copy is restricted to in-frame clones and leaves out a portion. V, J and clone size are those of that table, while D and trimming were read from the DNA. The sample lists under 55,000 clones; 80% to 90% were seen once. The CDR3 consists of 19 residues. Germline V gene data show CDR1 as LNHDA and CDR2 as SQIVND (reference sequence). Between the trimmed V and J ends, which lost 6 bases and 0 bases, there was a span of 26 bases. The data are from a study of blood T cell repertoires in COVID-19. About the research overall: Both acute and convalescent COVID-19 samples were obtained from the United States, Italy and Spain. T cells, B-cell-depleted T cells, or PBMCs supplied cDNA or gDNA.

The chain joins TRBV19 to TRBJ1-1, with a weak D call TRBD1 (6 bases). This TCR came from a human donor in a cohort sampled during active COVID-19. Sequencing input: peripheral blood. The CDR3 DNA follows: TGTGCCAGTAGCTATTCAAACTTTGGGGGGGCCTGGTTGAACACTGAAGCTTTCTTT. Amino acid sequence: CASSYSNFGGAWLNTEAFF.